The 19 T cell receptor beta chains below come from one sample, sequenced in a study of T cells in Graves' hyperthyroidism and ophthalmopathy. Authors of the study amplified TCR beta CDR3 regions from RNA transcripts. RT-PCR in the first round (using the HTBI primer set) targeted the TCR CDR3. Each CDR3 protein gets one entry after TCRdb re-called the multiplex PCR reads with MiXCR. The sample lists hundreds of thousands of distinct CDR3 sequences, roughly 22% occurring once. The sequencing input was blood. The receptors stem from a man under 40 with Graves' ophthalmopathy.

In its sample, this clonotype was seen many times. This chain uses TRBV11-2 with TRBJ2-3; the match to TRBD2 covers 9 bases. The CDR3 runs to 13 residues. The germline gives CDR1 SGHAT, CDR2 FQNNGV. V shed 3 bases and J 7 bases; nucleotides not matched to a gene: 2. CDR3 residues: CASSFLAGNTQYF. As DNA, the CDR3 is TGTGCCAGCAGCTTCCTAGCGGGAAATACGCAGTATTTT.

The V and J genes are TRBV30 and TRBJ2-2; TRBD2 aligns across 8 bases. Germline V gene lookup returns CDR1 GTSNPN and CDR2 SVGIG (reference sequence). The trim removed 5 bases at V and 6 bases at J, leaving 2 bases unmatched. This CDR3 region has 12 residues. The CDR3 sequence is CAWLREAGELFF. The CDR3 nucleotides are TGTGCCTGGTTGCGGGAGGCCGGGGAGCTGTTTTTT.

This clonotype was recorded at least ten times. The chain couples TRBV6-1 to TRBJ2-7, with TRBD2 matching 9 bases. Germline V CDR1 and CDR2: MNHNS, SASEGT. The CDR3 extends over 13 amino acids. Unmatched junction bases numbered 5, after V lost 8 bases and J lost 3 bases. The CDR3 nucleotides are TGTGCCAGCGGGGTGACTAGCGGCTACGAGCAGTACTTC. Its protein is CASGVTSGYEQYF.

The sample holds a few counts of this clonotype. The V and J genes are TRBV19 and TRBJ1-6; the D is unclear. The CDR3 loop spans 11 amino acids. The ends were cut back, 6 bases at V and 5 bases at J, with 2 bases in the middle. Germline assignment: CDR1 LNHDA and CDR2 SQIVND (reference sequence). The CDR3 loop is CASRHNSPLHF. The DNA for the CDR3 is TGTGCCAGTAGGCATAATTCACCCCTCCACTTT.

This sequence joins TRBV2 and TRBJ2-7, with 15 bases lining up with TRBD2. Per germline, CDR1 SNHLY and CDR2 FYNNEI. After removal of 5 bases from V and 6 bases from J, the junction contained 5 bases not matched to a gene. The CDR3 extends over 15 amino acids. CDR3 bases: TGTGCCAGCAGTAGAGAGGGACTAGCGGGAGGCGAGCAGTACTTC. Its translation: CASSREGLAGGEQYF. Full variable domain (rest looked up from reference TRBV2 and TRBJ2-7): EPEVTQTPSHQVTQMGQEVILRCVPISNHLYFYWYRQILGQKVEFLVSFYNNEISEKSEIFDDQFSVERPDGSNFTLKIRSTKLEDSAMYFCASSREGLAGGEQYFGPGTRLTVT.

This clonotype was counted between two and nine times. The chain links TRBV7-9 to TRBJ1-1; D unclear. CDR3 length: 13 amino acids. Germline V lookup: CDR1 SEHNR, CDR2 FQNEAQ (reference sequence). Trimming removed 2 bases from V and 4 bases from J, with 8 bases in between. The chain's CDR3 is CASSLSSPTEAFF. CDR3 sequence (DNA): TGTGCCAGCAGCTTATCTAGCCCCACTGAAGCTTTCTTT.

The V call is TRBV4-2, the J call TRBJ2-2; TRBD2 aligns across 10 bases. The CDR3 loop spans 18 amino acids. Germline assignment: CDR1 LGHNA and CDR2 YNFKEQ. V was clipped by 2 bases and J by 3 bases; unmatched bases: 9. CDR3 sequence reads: CASSQLAGETRDTGELFF. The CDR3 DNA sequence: TGTGCCAGCAGCCAACTAGCGGGGGAAACTAGGGACACCGGGGAGCTGTTTTTT.

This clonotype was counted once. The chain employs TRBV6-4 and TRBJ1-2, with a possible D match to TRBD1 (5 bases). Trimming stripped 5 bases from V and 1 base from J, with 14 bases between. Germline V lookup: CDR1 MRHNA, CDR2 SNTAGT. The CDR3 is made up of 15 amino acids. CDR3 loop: CASSYMQGSNYGYTF. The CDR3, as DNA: TGTGCCAGCAGTTATATGCAGGGCAGTAACTATGGCTACACCTTC.

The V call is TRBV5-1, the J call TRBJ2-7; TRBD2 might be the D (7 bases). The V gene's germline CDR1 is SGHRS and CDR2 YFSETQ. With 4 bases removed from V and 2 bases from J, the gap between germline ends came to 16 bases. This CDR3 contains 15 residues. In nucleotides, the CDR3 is TGCGCCAGCAGCGTTGGGGGGGGCTCCCCCTACGAGCAGTACTTC. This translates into CASSVGGGSPYEQYF.

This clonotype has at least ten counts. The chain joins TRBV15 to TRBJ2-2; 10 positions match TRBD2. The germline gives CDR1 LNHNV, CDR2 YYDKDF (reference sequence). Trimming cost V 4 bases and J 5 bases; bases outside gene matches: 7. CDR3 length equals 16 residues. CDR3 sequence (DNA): TGTGCCACCAGCATGAGCGGGAGGGCCAGAACCGGGGAGCTGTTTTTT. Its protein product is CATSMSGRARTGELFF.

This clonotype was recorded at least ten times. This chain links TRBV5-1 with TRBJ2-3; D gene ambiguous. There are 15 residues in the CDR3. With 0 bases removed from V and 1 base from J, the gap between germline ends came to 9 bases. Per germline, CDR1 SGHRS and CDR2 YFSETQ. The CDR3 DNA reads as TGCGCCAGCAGCTTGGATCTTCCCGGCACAGATACGCAGTATTTT. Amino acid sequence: CASSLDLPGTDTQYF.

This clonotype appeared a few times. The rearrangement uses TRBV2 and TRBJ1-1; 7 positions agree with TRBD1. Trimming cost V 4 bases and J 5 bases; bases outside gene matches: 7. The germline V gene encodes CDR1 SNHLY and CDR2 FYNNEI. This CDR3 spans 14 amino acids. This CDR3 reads CASSADRVWTEAFF. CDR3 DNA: TGTGCCAGCAGTGCCGACAGGGTGTGGACTGAAGCTTTCTTT.

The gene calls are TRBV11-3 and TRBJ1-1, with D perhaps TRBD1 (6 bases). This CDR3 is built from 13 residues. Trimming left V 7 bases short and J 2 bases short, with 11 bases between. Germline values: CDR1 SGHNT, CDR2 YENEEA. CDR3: CASTRTANTEAFF. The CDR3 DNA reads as TGTGCCAGCACACGGACAGCTAACACTGAAGCTTTCTTT.

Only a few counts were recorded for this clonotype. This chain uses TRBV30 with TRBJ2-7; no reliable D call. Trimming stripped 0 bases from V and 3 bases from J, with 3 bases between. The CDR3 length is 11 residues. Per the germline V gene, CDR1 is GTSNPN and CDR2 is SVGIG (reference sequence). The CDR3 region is CAWSVVYEQYF. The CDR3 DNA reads TGTGCCTGGAGTGTAGTCTACGAGCAGTACTTC. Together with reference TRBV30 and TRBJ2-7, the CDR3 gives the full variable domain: SQTIHQWPATLVQPVGSPLSLECTVEGTSNPNLYWYRQAAGRGLQLLFYSVGIGQISSEVPQNLSASRPQDRQFILSSKKLLLSDSGFYLCAWSVVYEQYFGPGTRLTVT.

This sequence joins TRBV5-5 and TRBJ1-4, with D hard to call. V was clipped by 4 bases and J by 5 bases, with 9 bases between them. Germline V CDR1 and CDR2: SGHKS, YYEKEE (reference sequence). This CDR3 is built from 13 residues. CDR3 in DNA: TGTGCCAGCAGCCCGGACTCAAATGAAAAACTGTTTTTT. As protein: CASSPDSNEKLFF.

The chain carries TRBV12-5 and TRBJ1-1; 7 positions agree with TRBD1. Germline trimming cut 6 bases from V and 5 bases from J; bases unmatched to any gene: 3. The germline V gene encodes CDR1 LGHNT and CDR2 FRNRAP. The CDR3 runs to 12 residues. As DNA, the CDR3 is TGTGCTAGTGGCAAGGGGGCAACTGAAGCTTTCTTT. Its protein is CASGKGATEAFF.

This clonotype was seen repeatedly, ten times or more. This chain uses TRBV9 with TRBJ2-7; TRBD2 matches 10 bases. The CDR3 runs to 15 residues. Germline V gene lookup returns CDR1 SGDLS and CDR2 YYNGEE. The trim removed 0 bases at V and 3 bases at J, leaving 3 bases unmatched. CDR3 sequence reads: CASSVDPSGSYEQYF. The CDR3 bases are TGTGCCAGCAGCGTAGACCCTAGCGGGAGCTACGAGCAGTACTTC. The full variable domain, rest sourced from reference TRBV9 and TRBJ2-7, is DSGVTQTPKHLITATGQRVTLRCSPRSGDLSVYWYQQSLDQGLQFLIQYYNGEERAKGNILERFSAQQFPDLHSELNLSSLELGDSALYFCASSVDPSGSYEQYFGPGTRLTVT.

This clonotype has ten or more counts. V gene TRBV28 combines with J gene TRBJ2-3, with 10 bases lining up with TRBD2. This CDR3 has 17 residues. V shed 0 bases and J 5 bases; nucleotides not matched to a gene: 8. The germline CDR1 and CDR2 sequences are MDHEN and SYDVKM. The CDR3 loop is CASSLWTSGSWVDTQYF. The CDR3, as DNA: TGTGCCAGCAGTTTATGGACTAGCGGGTCGTGGGTAGATACGCAGTATTTT.

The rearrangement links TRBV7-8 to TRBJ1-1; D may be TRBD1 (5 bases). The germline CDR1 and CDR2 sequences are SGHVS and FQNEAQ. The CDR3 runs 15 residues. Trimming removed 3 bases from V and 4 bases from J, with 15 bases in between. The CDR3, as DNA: TGTGCCAGCAGCTTGTTGTCTTCCGGGGCCACTGAAGCTTTCTTT. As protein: CASSLLSSGATEAFF.